These 17 T cell receptor beta chains originate from one sample sequenced in a study of T cell responses to AZD1222 COVID-19 vaccine. Method: immunoSEQ multiplex PCR; TCRdb's copy keeps in-frame clones and lacks some. This table holds some 150,000 clones, about 93% found once. The sample in question was peripheral blood, obtained on day 0 of AZD1222 vaccination. These receptors came from an adult in good health.

This clone was found once. The chain joins TRBV7-8 to TRBJ1-2; D is ambiguous. Germline CDR1 and CDR2: SGHVS and FQNEAQ. The length of the CDR3 is 16 residues. V lost 1 base, J lost 8 bases, and 20 bases lay in between. Here the CDR3 DNA reads TGTGCCAGCAGCTTAGGTCTATCGAGCGTACCTCGGGGCTACACCTTC. Its protein product is CASSLGLSSVPRGYTF. Supplemented by reference TRBV7-8 and TRBJ1-2, the full variable domain reads GAGVSQSPRYKVAKRGQDVALRCDPISGHVSLFWYQQALGQGPEFLTYFQNEAQLDKSGLPSDRFFAERPEGSVSTLKIQRTQQEDSAVYLCASSLGLSSVPRGYTFGSGTRLTVV.

This clone was counted a single time. The chain has TRBV6-2 or TRBV6-3 and TRBJ1-2, with D uncertain. The CDR3 length is 14 residues. Trimming took off 7 bases at V and 2 bases at J, with 14 bases between the two ends. The germline V gene encodes CDR1 MNHEY and CDR2 SVGEGT. CDR3 DNA sequence: TGTGCCAGCATCCCGGCCCCCACAAACTATGGCTACACCTTC. Translated, it gives CASIPAPTNYGYTF.

This clone has just one count. V gene TRBV4-2 combines with J gene TRBJ2-1; 12 bases are a match to TRBD2. Germline values: CDR1 LGHNA, CDR2 YNFKEQ. V gave up 7 bases and J gave up 4 bases; unmatched junction bases: 2. The CDR3 is 14 residues long. The CDR3 region has the DNA TGTGCCAGCAAGGGGACTAGCGGGTACAATGAGCAGTTCTTC. Protein: CASKGTSGYNEQFF.

The V and J genes are TRBV7-8 and TRBJ1-6; a weak D match, TRBD1 (5 bases). The CDR3 has 13 residues. The germline CDR1 and CDR2 sequences are SGHVS and FQNEAQ. Trimming shortened V by 3 bases and J by 8 bases, and 8 bases separated the two germline ends. The CDR3 DNA reads TGTGCCAGCAGCTTTAAAGGGGATTCACCCCTCCACTTT. Translation gives CASSFKGDSPLHF.

The CDR3 nucleotides read TGTGCCAGCAGCTTAGAAGGCGGTTACGAGCAGTTCTTC. It is translated as CASSLEGGYEQFF. The chain employs TRBV13 and TRBJ2-1, with unresolved D. The CDR3 spans 13 residues. V was shortened by 1 base and J by 10 bases, with 11 bases between the two germline ends. Per germline, CDR1 PRHDT and CDR2 FYEKMQ (reference sequence). The whole variable domain, remainder taken from reference TRBV13 and TRBJ2-1, is AAGVIQSPRHLIKEKRETATLKCYPIPRHDTVYWYQQGPGQDPQFLISFYEKMQSDKGSIPDRFSAQQFSDYHSELNMSSLELGDSALYFCASSLEGGYEQFFGPGTRLTVL.

J is TRBJ2-1 and V is TRBV5-6; D ambiguous. CDR3 size: 17 residues. Looked up from germline, CDR1 is SGHDT and CDR2 is YYEEEE. Trimming stripped 7 bases from V and 1 base from J, with 21 bases between. DNA for the CDR3: TGTGCCAGCGGTCCCCGGCTAGGCGCTGGATCCTACAATGAGCAGTTCTTC. Translating it yields CASGPRLGAGSYNEQFF.

The rearrangement uses TRBV23-1 and TRBJ2-7, with D perhaps being TRBD1 or TRBD2 (5 bases each). TRBV23-1 is assigned to the ORF class and has an uncertain function. The CDR3 totals 19 residues. V was pared by 0 bases and J by 2 bases, with 23 bases between. For the CDR3, the DNA is TGCGCCAGCAGTCAATCGGACAAGCCTTTGGCGGGCGGTCCCTACGAGCAGTACTTC. It codes for CASSQSDKPLAGGPYEQYF.

The chain has TRBV19 and TRBJ1-1; 11 bases match TRBD1. The CDR3 is 16 residues long. The V gene's germline CDR1 is LNHDA and CDR2 SQIVND (reference sequence). Trimming took 5 bases from V and 7 from J; bases not matched to a gene: 12. The CDR3 coding sequence is TGTGCCAGTAGTTTACCCGGGACAGGGGGATGGATTGAAGCTTTCTTT. Translation gives CASSLPGTGGWIEAFF.

The rearrangement links TRBV10-3 to TRBJ2-5, with a weak D call TRBD1 (5 bases). CDR1 is ENHRY and CDR2 is SYGVKD in the germline V gene. With 8 bases removed from V and 4 bases from J, the gap between germline ends came to 14 bases. The CDR3 is 13 amino acids. The CDR3 sequence is CAIGRGALETQYF. CDR3 DNA: TGTGCCATCGGCCGTGGGGCGTTAGAGACCCAGTACTTC.

The rearrangement joins TRBV19 to TRBJ1-2; the match to TRBD1 covers 9 bases. This CDR3 spans 14 amino acids. V was clipped by 8 bases and J by 2 bases; unmatched bases: 6. CDR1 and CDR2 (germline): LNHDA, SQIVND (reference sequence). Written as DNA, the CDR3 is TGTGCCAGTTTACCGGGACAGGGAAACTATGGCTACACCTTC. Its translation: CASLPGQGNYGYTF. Together with reference TRBV19 and TRBJ1-2, the CDR3 gives the full variable domain: DGGITQSPKYLFRKEGQNVTLSCEQNLNHDAMYWYRQDPGQGLRLIYYSQIVNDFQKGDIAEGYSVSREKKESFPLTVTSAQKNPTAFYLCASLPGQGNYGYTFGSGTRLTVV.

This sequence joins TRBV14 and TRBJ1-1; D gene unclear. Deletions cut 1 base from V and 0 bases from J, with 12 bases between. CDR3 length: 16 amino acids. Germline CDR1 is SGHDN and CDR2 is FVKESK. The CDR3 DNA reads TGTGCCAGCAGCCAAGCCCTGGGGAAGGTGAACACTGAAGCTTTCTTT. Residues: CASSQALGKVNTEAFF.

The chain has TRBV5-1 and TRBJ2-2; 7 positions match TRBD2. The CDR3 runs to 17 residues. V lost 6 bases, J lost 0 bases, and 11 bases stayed unmatched. Germline loops: CDR1 SGHRS, CDR2 YFSETQ. The CDR3 region is CASKETRGGANTGELFF. The CDR3 DNA follows: TGCGCCAGCAAGGAAACAAGGGGAGGGGCGAACACCGGGGAGCTGTTTTTT. Supplemented by reference TRBV5-1 and TRBJ2-2, the full variable domain reads KAGVTQTPRYLIKTRGQQVTLSCSPISGHRSVSWYQQTPGQGLQFLFEYFSETQRNKGNFPGRFSGRQFSNSRSEMNVSTLELGDSALYLCASKETRGGANTGELFFGEGSRLTVL.

The chain has TRBV5-6 and TRBJ2-6; D might be TRBD2 (5 bases). Germline V gene lookup returns CDR1 SGHDT and CDR2 YYEEEE. This CDR3 is built from 15 residues. V gave up 2 bases and J gave up 0 bases, with 6 bases separating them. DNA for the CDR3: TGTGCCAGCAGCTTAGGGAGCTCTGGGGCCAACGTCCTGACTTTC. Translating it yields CASSLGSSGANVLTF.

The chain is built from TRBV5-1 and TRBJ2-5, with D tentatively TRBD1 (6 bases). The CDR3 covers 14 residues. Trimming left V 4 bases short and J 3 bases short, with 13 bases between. CDR1 and CDR2 (germline): SGHRS, YFSETQ. In nucleotides, the CDR3 is TGCGCCAGCAGCCAGGTGGGGGCAGAAGAGACCCAGTACTTC. Its protein product is CASSQVGAEETQYF.

This chain uses TRBV5-6 with TRBJ2-7; 7 positions match TRBD1. The CDR3 is 13 residues long. V gave up 5 bases and J gave up 5 bases; unmatched junction bases: 7. The germline V gene encodes CDR1 SGHDT and CDR2 YYEEEE. The CDR3 DNA is TGTGCCAGCAGTTCGACAGGGTCCAACGAGCAGTACTTC. Translating gives CASSSTGSNEQYF.

This chain uses TRBV7-9 with TRBJ2-3; D assignment may be TRBD1 or TRBD2 (5 bases each). CDR1 and CDR2 (germline): SEHNR, FQNEAQ (reference sequence). The CDR3 has 17 residues. Trimming left V 3 bases short and J 0 bases short, with 16 bases between. CDR3 region: CASSLPGRNGSTDTQYF. CDR3 nucleotides: TGTGCCAGCAGCTTGCCGGGACGGAACGGTAGCACAGATACGCAGTATTTT.

The V gene is TRBV4-2, the J gene TRBJ1-5; TRBD1 matches 8 bases. V gave up 1 base and J gave up 7 bases; unmatched junction bases: 9. CDR1 and CDR2 from the germline V gene are LGHNA and YNFKEQ. The CDR3 contains 16 residues. CDR3 residues: CASSQGTGWREQPQHF. As DNA, the CDR3 is TGTGCCAGCAGCCAAGGGACAGGGTGGAGGGAACAGCCCCAGCATTTT.